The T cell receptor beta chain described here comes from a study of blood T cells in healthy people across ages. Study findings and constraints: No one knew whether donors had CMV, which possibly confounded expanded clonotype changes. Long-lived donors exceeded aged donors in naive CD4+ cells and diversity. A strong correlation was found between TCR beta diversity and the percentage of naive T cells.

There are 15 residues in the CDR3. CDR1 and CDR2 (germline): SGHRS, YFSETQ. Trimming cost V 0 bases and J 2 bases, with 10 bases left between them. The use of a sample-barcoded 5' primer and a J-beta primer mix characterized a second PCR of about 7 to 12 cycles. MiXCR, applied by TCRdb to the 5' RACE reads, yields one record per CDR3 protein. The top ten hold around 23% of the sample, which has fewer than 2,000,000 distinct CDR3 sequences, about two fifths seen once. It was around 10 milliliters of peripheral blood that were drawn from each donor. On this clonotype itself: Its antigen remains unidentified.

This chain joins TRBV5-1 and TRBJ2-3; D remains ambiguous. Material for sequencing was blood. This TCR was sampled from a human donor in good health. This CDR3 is CASSLARDLTDTQYF. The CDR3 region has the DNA TGCGCCAGCAGCTTGGCAAGAGACCTCACAGATACGCAGTATTTT.